These T cell receptor beta chains were read from a single sample in a study of CD8 T cells in ankylosing spondylitis. Using its own MiXCR run on the 5' RACE reads, TCRdb lists one record per CDR3 protein. The table has around 140,000 distinct CDR3 sequences, under 20% seen once. Input material: blood, either unsorted or a sorted T cell fraction (not recorded which). These receptors all come from a male donor with ankylosing spondylitis. The CDR3 runs from the conserved cysteine through the conserved F or W. The D gene is left open where the match is weak. Only some rows state a clone size, as once, few, many or a class for expanded clones.

abundance,j_gene,v_gene,d_gene,CDR3aa,CDR3nt
.,TRBJ2-7,TRBV14,.,CASSPLGTQPHYEQYF,TGTGCCAGCAGCCCTCTTGGGACTCAACCCCACTACGAGCAGTACTTC
few,TRBJ2-2,TRBV28,TRBD1,CASSLWRDRVHTGELFF,TGTGCCAGCAGTTTATGGCGGGACAGGGTGCACACCGGGGAGCTGTTTTTT
few,TRBJ1-6,TRBV9,.,CASSVGGAQNSPLHF,TGTGCCAGCAGCGTAGGTGGAGCCCAAAATTCACCCCTCCACTTT
.,TRBJ2-2,TRBV9,TRBD2,CASSQSTSGPNTGELFF,TGTGCCAGCAGCCAATCTACTAGCGGACCGAACACCGGGGAGCTGTTTTTT
.,TRBJ2-7,TRBV20-1,.,CSAGDHTYEQYF,TGCAGTGCTGGGGACCATACCTACGAGCAGTACTTC
.,TRBJ2-7,TRBV20-1,TRBD1,CSARDLTGKTYEQYF,TGCAGTGCTAGAGATCTGACAGGGAAAACCTACGAGCAGTACTTC
few,TRBJ2-1,TRBV9,TRBD2,CASSVVPSGYEQFF,TGTGCCAGCAGCGTAGTGCCTAGCGGGTATGAGCAGTTCTTC
many,TRBJ2-5,TRBV7-9,.,CASSFPGAGPF,TGTGCCAGCAGCTTTCCGGGAGCTGGACCCTTC
.,TRBJ1-1,TRBV27,.,CASSPRGGWLTEAFF,TGTGCCAGCAGTCCCCGAGGGGGGTGGTTAACTGAAGCTTTCTTT
.,TRBJ2-3,TRBV28,.,CASRPGTDTQYF,TGTGCCAGCCGCCCAGGGACTGATACGCAGTATTTT
.,TRBJ2-6,TRBV27,.,CASTSINSGANVLTF,TGTGCCAGTACATCAATCAACTCTGGGGCCAACGTCCTGACTTTC
.,TRBJ2-4,TRBV12-3/TRBV12-4,.,CASSLGGMNIQYF,TGTGCCAGCAGTTTAGGGGGGATGAACATTCAGTACTTC
few,TRBJ2-7,TRBV27,TRBD2,CASSSTGGTYEQYF,TGTGCCAGCAGTTCAACGGGAGGGACCTACGAGCAGTACTTC
.,TRBJ2-2,TRBV7-9,TRBD1,CASTGAGELFF,TGTGCCAGTACAGGGGCCGGGGAGCTGTTTTTT